A selection of T cell receptor beta chains follows, all from one sample in a study of beta chain features in type 1 diabetes. Using immunoSEQ multiplex PCR, the repertoire was profiled, and TCRdb retains in-frame clones only, with some absent. The table includes under 300,000 clones, approximately 15% detected once. Specimen: naive CD4+ T cells from blood. Source of these receptors: a man aged 30 to 39 with type 1 diabetes. The CDR3 runs from the conserved cysteine through the conserved F or W. A D gene is named only where the DNA matches it firmly.

V gene,D gene,J gene,CDR3 protein
TRBV6-6,.,TRBJ2-5,CASSPQETQYF
TRBV30,.,TRBJ1-6,CAWSVHSGSYNSPLHF
TRBV5-1,.,TRBJ1-1,CASSSTGGPLEAFF
TRBV18,.,TRBJ2-2,CASSPVGEVTGELFF
TRBV5-6,TRBD1,TRBJ2-1,CASSQGQGDEQFF
TRBV10-3,.,TRBJ2-1,CAIRGRDYEQFF
TRBV6-5,TRBD1,TRBJ2-2,CASRKDRATGELFF
TRBV4-2,.,TRBJ1-1,CASSPQVNTEAFF
TRBV16,.,TRBJ1-2,CASSPGQAANYGYTF
TRBV7-9,.,TRBJ2-5,CASSSRAGGGETQYF
TRBV2,.,TRBJ2-5,CASRTVETQYF
TRBV14,TRBD2,TRBJ2-7,CASSLTSGTISYEQYF
TRBV5-1,.,TRBJ2-5,CASSPRDQETQYF
TRBV19,TRBD2,TRBJ2-1,CASSEGLAGGRRDHNEQFF
TRBV18,.,TRBJ2-7,CASSPLAGSYEQYF
TRBV5-1,.,TRBJ2-1,CASSLAQNNEQFF
TRBV29-1,.,TRBJ2-5,CSVARKPQETQYF
TRBV10-3,.,TRBJ2-1,CAISGDFNEQFF
TRBV20-1,.,TRBJ1-4,CSALNEKLFF
TRBV7-2,.,TRBJ2-5,CASSLGFLTGETQYF
TRBV5-1,TRBD2,TRBJ2-7,CASSLEASGGYEQYF
TRBV30,TRBD2,TRBJ2-3,CAWGNGLAATDTQYF
TRBV4-1,.,TRBJ2-6,CASSQGRSGANVLTF
TRBV7-2,.,TRBJ1-4,CASSRTAATNEKLFF
TRBV4-1,TRBD2,TRBJ2-2,CASSQDSSGLGRRPPGELFF
TRBV9,TRBD2,TRBJ2-1,CASSVSGDSYNEQFF
TRBV18,.,TRBJ2-3,CASSPEQGGNTDTQYF
TRBV28,.,TRBJ2-5,CASALAVETQYF
TRBV2,TRBD2,TRBJ2-5,CASGNSGSPQETQYF
TRBV5-6,.,TRBJ2-7,CASSQLYEQYF
TRBV7-2,.,TRBJ2-3,CASTSSTDTQYF
TRBV27,TRBD1,TRBJ1-6,CASSSTGTGGSRGSPLHF
TRBV2,.,TRBJ2-3,CASSLSTDTQYF
TRBV6-5,TRBD1,TRBJ2-7,CASSYSSGTGGYEQYF
TRBV18,TRBD1,TRBJ1-2,CASAPADRGPLGGYTF
TRBV11-2,TRBD2,TRBJ2-5,CASSLQPSGGPKETQYF
TRBV15,.,TRBJ2-7,CATSSPLLGGRGKYEQYF
TRBV5-4,.,TRBJ1-1,CASRSDRGRNTEAFF
TRBV19,.,TRBJ1-2,CASSPGDFGYTF